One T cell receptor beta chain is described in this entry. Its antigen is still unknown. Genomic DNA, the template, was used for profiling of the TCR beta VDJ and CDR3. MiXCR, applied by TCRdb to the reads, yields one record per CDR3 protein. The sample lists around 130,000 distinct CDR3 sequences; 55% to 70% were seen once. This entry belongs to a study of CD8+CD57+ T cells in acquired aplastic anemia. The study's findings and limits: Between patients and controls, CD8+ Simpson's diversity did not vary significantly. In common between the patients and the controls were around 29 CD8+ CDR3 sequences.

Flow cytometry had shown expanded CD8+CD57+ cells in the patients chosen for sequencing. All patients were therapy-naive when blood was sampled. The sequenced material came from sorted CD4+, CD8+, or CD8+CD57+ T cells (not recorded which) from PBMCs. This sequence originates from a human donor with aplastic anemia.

The CDR3 nucleotides read TGCAGTGCAATGCTAGGACAGGAGTTTTCACCCCTCCACTTT. Its translation is CSAMLGQEFSPLHF. The chain joins TRBV20-1 to TRBJ1-6, with TRBD1 identical over 7 bases. The germline CDR1 and CDR2 sequences are DFQATT and SNEGSKA (reference sequence). This CDR3 spans 14 amino acids. The V and J ends lost 6 bases and 9 bases, in that order; junction bases with no gene match: 11.